These T cell receptor beta chains were read from a single sample in a study of T cell changes during pregnancy in multiple sclerosis. Sequenced by immunoSEQ multiplex PCR; TCRdb stores in-frame clones only, minus some. The sample shows 42,000 or so clones, about 85% of them seen only once. The sequencing used CD4+ T cells from peripheral blood mononuclear cells, collected after pregnancy. These receptors were taken from a female donor with multiple sclerosis, enrolled in a pregnancy study. Both conserved end residues are part of each CDR3. Clone size appears in some rows only: once, few, many, or a class for an expanded clone.

>15|TRBJ2-2|TRBV7-3|.
CASSTGQGRTGELFF
>14|TRBJ2-1|TRBV6-1|.
CASSEQGTYNEQFF
>15|TRBJ1-6|TRBV7-2|.
CASSFGQGRDSPLHF
>15|TRBJ1-5|TRBV6-5|once
CASSPLGGGNQPQHF
>14|TRBJ1-2|TRBV6-5|once
CASLRAEGAYGYTF
>15|TRBJ1-4|TRBV6-6|once
CASSYPGQTNEKLFF
>15|TRBJ2-1|TRBV11-2|.
CASRTPGGPYNEQFF
>15|TRBJ1-1|TRBV7-3|.
CASSFGAGGDTEAFF
>13|TRBJ1-5|TRBV7-2|.
CASSLRGDQPQHF
>15|TRBJ1-1|TRBV19|.
CASIPRAGLYTEAFF
>15|TRBJ2-5|TRBV7-2|.
CASSSRLAGEETQYF
>14|TRBJ2-1|TRBV7-2|.
CASSLQGAGNEQFF
>15|TRBJ1-2|TRBV2|.
CASSRDRVIAGGYTF
>19|TRBJ2-1|TRBV11-2|.
CASSLGFLLGLADYNEQFF
>13|TRBJ1-2|TRBV28|.
CASSSGQGTGYTF
>19|TRBJ2-7|TRBV28|.
CASSQFPDRPVPDNYEQYF
>14|TRBJ1-1|TRBV10-2|.
CASRFSGGNTEAFF
>14|TRBJ2-4|TRBV19|.
CASSMGATKNIQYF
>13|TRBJ2-2|TRBV7-7|.
CASSPGGSGELFF
>16|TRBJ1-6|TRBV5-8|.
CASRSLWGPYNSPLHF
>11|TRBJ2-7|TRBV10-3|.
CAIRGSYEQYF
>14|TRBJ2-7|TRBV2|.
CASKRQGGSYEQYF
>13|TRBJ2-7|TRBV7-9|.
CASSFGYSYEQYF
>11|TRBJ2-3|TRBV2|.
CASSERDTQYF
>14|TRBJ1-2|TRBV5-5|.
CASSLWSGVYGYTF
>15|TRBJ1-2|TRBV5-1|.
CASSLTTDNPDGYTF
>16|TRBJ1-6|TRBV2|.
CASSARRQGIGSPLHF
>13|TRBJ2-2|TRBV30|.
CARFRDSTGELFF
>14|TRBJ1-1|TRBV5-4|.
CASRLEIMNTEAFF
>13|TRBJ1-2|TRBV5-1|.
CASSLAREYGYTF
>14|TRBJ2-5|TRBV30|once
CAWSDRLAEETQYF
>16|TRBJ2-7|TRBV19|once
CASSTLGSGRAYEQYF
>15|TRBJ1-5|TRBV6-1|.
CASSPRGPTNQPQHF
>11|TRBJ1-5|TRBV20-1|.
CSAQRSGPQHF
>13|TRBJ2-3|TRBV29-1|.
CSVRGLAGHTQYF
>11|TRBJ2-7|TRBV2|once
CASSEPGEQYF
>13|TRBJ1-1|TRBV7-3|.
CASSFDRSEAAFF
>12|TRBJ2-3|TRBV28|once
CASSPSTDTQYF
>12|TRBJ1-4|TRBV11-2|few
CASSLGEGKLFF
>15|TRBJ1-2|TRBV27|.
CASSLVGQGRNGYTF
>13|TRBJ2-5|TRBV27|.
CASSLRGFQTQYF
>14|TRBJ1-1|TRBV9|.
CASSVEGTGYEAFF
>14|TRBJ1-3|TRBV5-1|few
CASSLPGEGNTIYF
>13|TRBJ1-1|TRBV4-1|.
CASSLDTGTEAFF
>11|TRBJ2-7|TRBV6-1|.
CATQKIYEQYF
>15|TRBJ2-1|TRBV18|.
CASSPDRKSYNEQFF
>14|TRBJ2-7|TRBV4-1|.
CASSQGQGWYEQYF
>17|TRBJ2-5|TRBV4-1|.
CASSQGLAGTLGETQYF
>16|TRBJ1-4|TRBV18|.
CASSPDRPGANEKLFF
>14|TRBJ1-3|TRBV7-9|.
CASSYWDRGNTIYF
>16|TRBJ1-1|TRBV9|.
CASSVSFPGPYTEAFF
>16|TRBJ1-4|TRBV5-5|.
CASSLLPTGAREKLFF
>11|TRBJ1-1|TRBV20-1|few
CSAPDRVKAFF
>20|TRBJ1-4|TRBV4-1|.
CASSQGYLAGRAGSNEKLFF
>16|TRBJ2-2|TRBV9|once
CASSVSGTSTTGELFF
>15|TRBJ2-1|TRBV2|.
CAIDRTGARYNEQFF
>13|TRBJ1-1|TRBV2|.
CASSVGHNTEAFF
>14|TRBJ1-1|TRBV7-9|once
CASSLPGGDTEAFF
>17|TRBJ1-4|TRBV5-1|.
CASSVGTSAGELGKLFF